Following are 13 T cell receptor beta chains from one sample sequenced in a study of T cell repertoires in ileal Crohn's disease. The data were produced by immunoSEQ multiplex PCR, yet TCRdb's version contains in-frame clones alone and is incomplete. The sample yields 15,000 or so clones, 80% to 85% seen once. Sequenced input: ileal tissue. These receptors were obtained from an adult with Crohn's disease.

This sequence joins TRBV11-3 and TRBJ2-1, with 9 bases identical to TRBD1. The CDR3 loop spans 15 amino acids. J was trimmed by 3 bases and V by 5 bases; bases with no gene match: 5. Germline V gene lookup returns CDR1 SGHNT and CDR2 YENEEA. The chain's CDR3 is CASSTGQGFYNEQFF. Here the CDR3 DNA reads TGTGCCAGCAGCACCGGACAGGGGTTCTACAATGAGCAGTTCTTC.

The chain joins TRBV19 to TRBJ1-2; 10 nucleotides line up with TRBD1. Unmatched junction bases numbered 6, after V lost 3 bases and J lost 2 bases. The CDR3 loop spans 16 amino acids. Germline assignment: CDR1 LNHDA and CDR2 SQIVND (reference sequence). Here the CDR3 reads CASSISGQGKNYGYTF. The CDR3 DNA reads TGTGCCAGTAGTATCTCGGGACAGGGGAAAAACTATGGCTACACCTTC.

The chain joins TRBV28 to TRBJ1-2; tentative D call: TRBD1 (6 bases). Trimming pared 2 bases from V and 5 bases from J, leaving 15 bases between. The CDR3 is 15 amino acids. Germline V gene sequence: CDR1 MDHEN, CDR2 SYDVKM. Here the CDR3 reads CASSLGRGNRYGYTF. Here the CDR3 DNA reads TGTGCCAGCAGTTTAGGTAGGGGGAATCGTTATGGCTACACCTTC.

V is TRBV5-1 and J is TRBJ2-5; TRBD2 is a possible D gene (6 bases). Trimming shortened V by 6 bases and J by 4 bases, and 19 bases separated the two germline ends. This CDR3 contains 15 residues. The germline CDR1 and CDR2 sequences are SGHRS and YFSETQ. Here the CDR3 reads CASTSLPRGGETQYF. The CDR3 nucleotides read TGCGCCAGCACGAGCCTACCAAGGGGAGGAGAGACCCAGTACTTC. The complete variable domain, with remaining parts taken from reference TRBV5-1 and TRBJ2-5, reads KAGVTQTPRYLIKTRGQQVTLSCSPISGHRSVSWYQQTPGQGLQFLFEYFSETQRNKGNFPGRFSGRQFSNSRSEMNVSTLELGDSALYLCASTSLPRGGETQYFGPGTRLLVL.

In regard to this clone: One junction end does not reproduce the germline sequence, and a read error may be involved. The CDR3 DNA reads TGTGCCGTCAGGGCGCGGGAGGGAAGGTCTGAAGCTTTCTTT. Translation: CAVRAREGRSEAFF. This chain links TRBV10-3 with TRBJ1-1, with a weak D call TRBD1 (5 bases). Looked up from germline, CDR1 is ENHRY and CDR2 is SYGVKD. The CDR3 extends over 14 amino acids.

This sequence joins TRBV15 and TRBJ2-7; 8 nucleotides align to TRBD1. The CDR3 contains 13 residues. V shed 6 bases and J 2 bases; nucleotides not matched to a gene: 3. Germline loops: CDR1 LNHNV, CDR2 YYDKDF (reference sequence). CDR3 coding DNA: TGTGCCACCAGGAAACAGGGGGCCTACGAGCAGTACTTC. It is translated as CATRKQGAYEQYF. Based on the CDR3 plus reference TRBV15 and TRBJ2-7, the full variable domain is DAMVIQNPRYQVTQFGKPVTLSCSQTLNHNVMYWYQQKSSQAPKLLFHYYDKDFNNEADTPDNFQSRRPNTSFCFLDIRSPGLGDTAMYLCATRKQGAYEQYFGPGTRLTVT.

This chain links TRBV15 with TRBJ1-4; weak D call: TRBD1 (6 bases). Trimming shortened V by 4 bases and J by 7 bases, and 16 bases separated the two germline ends. Germline CDR1 and CDR2: LNHNV and YYDKDF (reference sequence). CDR3 length: 15 amino acids. The DNA of the CDR3 is TGTGCCACCAGCATTGTGGCCGGGACAAGTGAAAAACTGTTTTTT. It encodes CATSIVAGTSEKLFF. The entire variable domain, with the rest obtained from reference TRBV15 and TRBJ1-4, is as follows: DAMVIQNPRYQVTQFGKPVTLSCSQTLNHNVMYWYQQKSSQAPKLLFHYYDKDFNNEADTPDNFQSRRPNTSFCFLDIRSPGLGDTAMYLCATSIVAGTSEKLFFGSGTQLSVL.

This rearrangement joins TRBV2 to TRBJ2-1; possibly TRBD1 for D (5 bases). V shed 3 bases and J shed 6 bases, with 12 bases lying between them. The CDR3 runs 14 residues. From germline, CDR1 is SNHLY and CDR2 FYNNEI. CDR3 DNA: TGTGCCAGCAGTGACAAACAGGTAATCAATGAGCAGTTCTTC. Translation gives CASSDKQVINEQFF.

The chain employs TRBV19 and TRBJ1-2; D gene uncertain. V was cut by 2 bases and J by 4 bases, with 8 bases left in between. The CDR3 runs to 13 residues. Germline lookup yields CDR1 LNHDA and CDR2 SQIVND (reference sequence). CDR3 residues: CASSISQLYGYTF. The CDR3 nucleotides are TGTGCCAGTAGTATATCACAGCTCTATGGCTACACCTTC.

This sequence joins TRBV5-4 and TRBJ2-5; D might be TRBD1 (7 bases). The germline gives CDR1 SGHNT, CDR2 YYREEE (reference sequence). The CDR3 has 15 amino acids. The V end lost 2 bases, the J end lost 4 bases, and 15 bases lay between the germline ends. The CDR3 loop is CASSFGGGGGETQYF. In DNA form, the CDR3 reads TGTGCCAGCAGCTTTGGAGGGGGCGGAGGAGAGACCCAGTACTTC.

V gene TRBV11-2 combines with J gene TRBJ1-1; D perhaps matches TRBD1 (5 bases). Germline-derived CDR1 and CDR2 are SGHAT and FQNNGV. V was trimmed by 1 base and J by 1 base, leaving 7 bases between them. CDR3 length equals 14 residues. CDR3 coding DNA: TGTGCCAGCAGCTTAGGACAGTGGAACACTGAAGCTTTCTTT. Amino acid sequence: CASSLGQWNTEAFF.

As regards this clone: The junction shows a germline mismatch at one end, possibly a read error. The chain carries TRBV30 and TRBJ2-7; 7 positions match TRBD1. The length of the CDR3 is 14 residues. From germline, CDR1 is GTSNPN and CDR2 SVGIG (reference sequence). The CDR3 nucleotides read TGTACCTGGATTCCCGGGACAGCCTGGGGGGAGCAGTACTTC. Translation gives CTWIPGTAWGEQYF. Using reference TRBV30 and TRBJ2-7 for the parts outside the CDR3, the full variable domain is SQTIHQWPATLVQPVGSPLSLECTVEGTSNPNLYWYRQAAGRGLQLLFYSVGIGQISSEVPQNLSASRPQDRQFILSSKKLLLSDSGFYLCTWIPGTAWGEQYFGPGTRLTVT.

This chain connects TRBV5-4 to TRBJ2-6, with a weak D call TRBD2 (5 bases). The CDR3 has 16 residues. CDR1 is SGHNT and CDR2 is YYREEE in the germline V gene (reference sequence). Trimming took 4 bases from V and 2 from J, leaving 13 bases between them. The CDR3 region is CASSQDRGTGANVLTF. In DNA form, the CDR3 reads TGTGCCAGCAGCCAAGACCGGGGAACTGGGGCCAACGTCCTGACTTTC.